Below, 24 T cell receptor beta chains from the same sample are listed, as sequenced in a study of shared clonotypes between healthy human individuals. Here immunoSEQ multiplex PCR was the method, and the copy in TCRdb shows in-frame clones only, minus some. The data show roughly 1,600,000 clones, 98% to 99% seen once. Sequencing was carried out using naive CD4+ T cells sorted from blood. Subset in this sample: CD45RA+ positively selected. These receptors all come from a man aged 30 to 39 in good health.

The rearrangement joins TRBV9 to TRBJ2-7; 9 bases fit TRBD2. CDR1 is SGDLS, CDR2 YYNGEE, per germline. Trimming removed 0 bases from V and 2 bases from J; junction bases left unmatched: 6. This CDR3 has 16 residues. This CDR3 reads CASSVGGSGRTYEQYF. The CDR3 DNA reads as TGTGCCAGCAGCGTAGGCGGGAGCGGGAGGACCTACGAGCAGTACTTC. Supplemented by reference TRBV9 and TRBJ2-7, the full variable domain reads DSGVTQTPKHLITATGQRVTLRCSPRSGDLSVYWYQQSLDQGLQFLIQYYNGEERAKGNILERFSAQQFPDLHSELNLSSLELGDSALYFCASSVGGSGRTYEQYFGPGTRLTVT.

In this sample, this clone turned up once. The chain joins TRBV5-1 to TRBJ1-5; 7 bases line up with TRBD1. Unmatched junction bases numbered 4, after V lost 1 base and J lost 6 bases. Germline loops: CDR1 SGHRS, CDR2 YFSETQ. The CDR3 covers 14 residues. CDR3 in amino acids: CASSLYRGAQPQHF. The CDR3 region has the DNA TGCGCCAGCAGCTTGTACAGGGGCGCTCAGCCCCAGCATTTT. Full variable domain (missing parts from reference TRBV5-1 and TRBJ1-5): KAGVTQTPRYLIKTRGQQVTLSCSPISGHRSVSWYQQTPGQGLQFLFEYFSETQRNKGNFPGRFSGRQFSNSRSEMNVSTLELGDSALYLCASSLYRGAQPQHFGDGTRLSIL.

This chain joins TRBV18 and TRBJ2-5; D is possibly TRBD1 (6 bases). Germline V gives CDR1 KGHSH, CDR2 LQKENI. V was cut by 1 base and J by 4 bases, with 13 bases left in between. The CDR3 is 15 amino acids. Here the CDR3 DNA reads TGTGCCAGCTCACCACTTTACAGGGAGAGAGAGACCCAGTACTTC. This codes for CASSPLYRERETQYF.

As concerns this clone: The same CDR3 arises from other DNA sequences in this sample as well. The CDR3 is CASSIGRGDTQYF. For the CDR3, the DNA is TGTGCCAGTAGTATTGGTAGGGGCGATACGCAGTATTTT. This chain uses TRBV19 with TRBJ2-3, with a possible D match to TRBD1 (5 bases). The germline V gene encodes CDR1 LNHDA and CDR2 SQIVND (reference sequence). This CDR3 is built from 13 residues. Trimming left V 3 bases short and J 6 bases short, with 10 bases between.

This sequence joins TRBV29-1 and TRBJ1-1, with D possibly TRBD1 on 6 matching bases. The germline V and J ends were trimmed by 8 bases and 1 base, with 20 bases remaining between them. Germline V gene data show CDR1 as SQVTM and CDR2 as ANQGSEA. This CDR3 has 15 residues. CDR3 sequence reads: CSSFGLGQTNTEAFF. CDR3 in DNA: TGCAGCTCCTTTGGGCTTGGACAGACGAACACTGAAGCTTTCTTT.

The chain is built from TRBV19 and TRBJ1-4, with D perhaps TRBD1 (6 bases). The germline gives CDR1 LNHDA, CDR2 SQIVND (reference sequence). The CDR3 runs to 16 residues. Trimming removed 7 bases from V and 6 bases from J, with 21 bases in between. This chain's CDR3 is CASTPNGGGFDEKLFF. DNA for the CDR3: TGTGCCAGTACCCCCAACGGGGGCGGATTTGATGAAAAACTGTTTTTT.

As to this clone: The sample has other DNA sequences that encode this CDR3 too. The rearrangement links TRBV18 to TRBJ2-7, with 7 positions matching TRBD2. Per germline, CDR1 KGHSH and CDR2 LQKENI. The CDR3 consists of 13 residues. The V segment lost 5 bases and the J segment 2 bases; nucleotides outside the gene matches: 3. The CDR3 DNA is TGTGCCAGCTCAAGACTAGCAGCCTACGAGCAGTACTTC. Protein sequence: CASSRLAAYEQYF.

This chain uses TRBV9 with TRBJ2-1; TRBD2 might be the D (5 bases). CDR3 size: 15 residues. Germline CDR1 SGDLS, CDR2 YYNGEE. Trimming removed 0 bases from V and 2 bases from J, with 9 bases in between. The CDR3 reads CASSVVGIAYNEQFF. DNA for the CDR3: TGTGCCAGCAGCGTAGTCGGGATTGCCTACAATGAGCAGTTCTTC.

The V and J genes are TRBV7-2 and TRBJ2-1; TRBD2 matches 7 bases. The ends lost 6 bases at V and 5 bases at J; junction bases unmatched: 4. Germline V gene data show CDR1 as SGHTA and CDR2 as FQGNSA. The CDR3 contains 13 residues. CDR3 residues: CASRSGGDNEQFF. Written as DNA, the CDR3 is TGTGCCAGCAGATCGGGGGGTGACAATGAGCAGTTCTTC.

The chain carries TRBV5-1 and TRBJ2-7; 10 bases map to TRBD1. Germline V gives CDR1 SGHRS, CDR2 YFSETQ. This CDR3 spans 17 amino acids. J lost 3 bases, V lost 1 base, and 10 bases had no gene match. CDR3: CASSLTPKGTGDYEQYF. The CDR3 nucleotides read TGCGCCAGCAGCTTGACGCCGAAAGGGACAGGGGACTACGAGCAGTACTTC.

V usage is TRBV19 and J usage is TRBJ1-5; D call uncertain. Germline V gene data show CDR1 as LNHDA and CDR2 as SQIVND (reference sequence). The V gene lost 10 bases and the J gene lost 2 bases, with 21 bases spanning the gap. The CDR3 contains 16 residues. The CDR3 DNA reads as TGTGCCACCGCTCGGATCTTCAGGAATGGCAATCAGCCCCAGCATTTT. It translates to CATARIFRNGNQPQHF.

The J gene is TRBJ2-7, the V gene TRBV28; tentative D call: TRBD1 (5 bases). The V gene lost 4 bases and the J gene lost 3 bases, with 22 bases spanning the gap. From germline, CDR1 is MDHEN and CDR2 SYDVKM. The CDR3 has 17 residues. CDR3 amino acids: CASSWVWQGKGNYEQYF. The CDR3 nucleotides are TGTGCCAGCAGTTGGGTATGGCAGGGCAAGGGGAACTACGAGCAGTACTTC.

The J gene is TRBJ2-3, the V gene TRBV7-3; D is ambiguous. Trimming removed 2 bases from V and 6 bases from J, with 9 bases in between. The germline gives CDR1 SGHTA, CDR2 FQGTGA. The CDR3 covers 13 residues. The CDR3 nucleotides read TGTGCCAGCAGCTTATATAACCCCGATACGCAGTATTTT. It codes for CASSLYNPDTQYF. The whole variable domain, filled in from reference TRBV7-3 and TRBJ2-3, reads GAGVSQTPSNKVTEKGKYVELRCDPISGHTALYWYRQSLGQGPEFLIYFQGTGAADDSGLPNDRFFAVRPEGSVSTLKIQRTERGDSAVYLCASSLYNPDTQYFGPGTRLTVL.

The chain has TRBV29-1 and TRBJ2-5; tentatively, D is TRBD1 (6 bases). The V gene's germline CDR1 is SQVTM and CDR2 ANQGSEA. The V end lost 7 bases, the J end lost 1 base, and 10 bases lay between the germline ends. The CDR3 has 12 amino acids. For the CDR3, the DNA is TGCAGCGCGCAGGGGCCCCAAGAGACCCAGTACTTC. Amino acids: CSAQGPQETQYF.

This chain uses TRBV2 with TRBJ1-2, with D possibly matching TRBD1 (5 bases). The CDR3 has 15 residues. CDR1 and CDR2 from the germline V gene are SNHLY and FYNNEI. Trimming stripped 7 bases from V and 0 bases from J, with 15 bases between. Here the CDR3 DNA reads TGTGCCAGCACTCGAGGGGCCGGAGCTAACTATGGCTACACCTTC. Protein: CASTRGAGANYGYTF.

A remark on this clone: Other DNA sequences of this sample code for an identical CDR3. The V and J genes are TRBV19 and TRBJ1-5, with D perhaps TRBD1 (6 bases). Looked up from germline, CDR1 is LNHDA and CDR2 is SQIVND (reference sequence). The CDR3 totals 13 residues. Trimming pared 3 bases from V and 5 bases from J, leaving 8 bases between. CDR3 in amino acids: CASSIAGDQPQHF. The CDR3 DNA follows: TGTGCCAGTAGTATCGCAGGGGATCAGCCCCAGCATTTT. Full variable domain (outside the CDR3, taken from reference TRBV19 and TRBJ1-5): DGGITQSPKYLFRKEGQNVTLSCEQNLNHDAMYWYRQDPGQGLRLIYYSQIVNDFQKGDIAEGYSVSREKKESFPLTVTSAQKNPTAFYLCASSIAGDQPQHFGDGTRLSIL.

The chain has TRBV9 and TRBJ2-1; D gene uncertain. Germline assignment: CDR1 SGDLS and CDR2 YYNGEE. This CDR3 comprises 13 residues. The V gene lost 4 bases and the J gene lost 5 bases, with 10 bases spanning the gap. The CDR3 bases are TGTGCCAGCAGCTCCAAACTCAACAATGAGCAGTTCTTC. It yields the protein CASSSKLNNEQFF.

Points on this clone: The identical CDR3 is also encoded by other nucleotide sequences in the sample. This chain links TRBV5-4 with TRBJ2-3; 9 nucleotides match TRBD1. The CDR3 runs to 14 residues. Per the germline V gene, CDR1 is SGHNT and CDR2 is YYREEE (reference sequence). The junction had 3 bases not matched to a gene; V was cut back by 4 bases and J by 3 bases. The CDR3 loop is CASSPGQGTDTQYF. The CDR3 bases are TGTGCCAGCAGCCCGGGACAGGGTACAGATACGCAGTATTTT.

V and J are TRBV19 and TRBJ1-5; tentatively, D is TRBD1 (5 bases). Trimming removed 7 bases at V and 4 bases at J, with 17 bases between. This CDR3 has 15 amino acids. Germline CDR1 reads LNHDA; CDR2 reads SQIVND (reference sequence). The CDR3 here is CASKDQGGPNQPQHF. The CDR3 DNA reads TGTGCCAGTAAAGACCAGGGCGGGCCAAATCAGCCCCAGCATTTT.

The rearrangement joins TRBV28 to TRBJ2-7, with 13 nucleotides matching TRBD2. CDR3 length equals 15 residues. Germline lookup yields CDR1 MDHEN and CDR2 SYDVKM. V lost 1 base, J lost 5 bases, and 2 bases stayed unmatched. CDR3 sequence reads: CASSLSGLAGNEQYF. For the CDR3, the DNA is TGTGCCAGCAGTTTATCGGGACTAGCGGGAAACGAGCAGTACTTC.

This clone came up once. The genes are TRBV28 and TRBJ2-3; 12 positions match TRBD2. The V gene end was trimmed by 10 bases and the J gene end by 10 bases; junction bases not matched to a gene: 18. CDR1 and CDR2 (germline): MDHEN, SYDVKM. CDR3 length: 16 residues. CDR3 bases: TGTGCCACGAGGGTGACGCGGGGACTAGCGGGCACGGCGCAGTATTTT. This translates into CATRVTRGLAGTAQYF.

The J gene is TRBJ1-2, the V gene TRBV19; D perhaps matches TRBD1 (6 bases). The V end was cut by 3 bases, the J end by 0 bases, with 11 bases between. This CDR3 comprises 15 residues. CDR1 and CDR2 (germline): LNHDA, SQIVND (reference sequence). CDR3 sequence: CASSITGTTNYGYTF. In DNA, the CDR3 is TGTGCCAGTAGTATCACAGGGACTACTAACTATGGCTACACCTTC.

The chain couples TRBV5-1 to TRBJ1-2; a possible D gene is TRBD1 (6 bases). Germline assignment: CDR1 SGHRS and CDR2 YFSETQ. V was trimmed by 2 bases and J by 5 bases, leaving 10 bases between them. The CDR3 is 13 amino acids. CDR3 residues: CASSFEGGYGYTF. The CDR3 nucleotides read TGCGCCAGCAGCTTTGAGGGGGGATATGGCTACACCTTC. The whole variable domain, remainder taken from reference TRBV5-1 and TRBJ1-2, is KAGVTQTPRYLIKTRGQQVTLSCSPISGHRSVSWYQQTPGQGLQFLFEYFSETQRNKGNFPGRFSGRQFSNSRSEMNVSTLELGDSALYLCASSFEGGYGYTFGSGTRLTVV.

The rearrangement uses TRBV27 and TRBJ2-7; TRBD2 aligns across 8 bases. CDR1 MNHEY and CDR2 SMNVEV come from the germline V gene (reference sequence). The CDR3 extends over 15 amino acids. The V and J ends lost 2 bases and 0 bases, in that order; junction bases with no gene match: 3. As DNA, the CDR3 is TGTGCCAGCAGTTTAACTAGCGGAATCTCCTACGAGCAGTACTTC. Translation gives CASSLTSGISYEQYF.